A selection of T cell receptor beta chains follows, all from one sample in a study of T cells in Graves' hyperthyroidism and ophthalmopathy. MiXCR, applied by TCRdb to the multiplex PCR reads, yields one record per CDR3 protein. The sample consists of approximately 600,000 distinct CDR3 sequences, about 20% of them appearing once. Sequencing was done on a sample of blood. These receptors all come from a man aged 25 to 40 with Graves' ophthalmopathy. The CDR3 runs from the conserved cysteine through the conserved F or W. The D gene is left open where the match is weak. A row's size may be missing; if present it is once, few, many or a size class.

>TRBJ2-1|TRBV6-6|few|NA
CASSYSARDPTSYNEQFF
TGTGCCAGCAGTTACTCAGCCCGGGACCCTACCTCCTACAATGAGCAGTTCTTC
>TRBJ2-3|TRBV10-3|few|NA
CAISESRQLRGTDTQYF
TGTGCCATCAGTGAGTCGCGGCAGCTCAGGGGTACAGATACGCAGTATTTT
>TRBJ1-5|TRBV25-1|few|NA
CASSEPGDRQPQHF
TGTGCCAGCAGTGAACCGGGGGATCGTCAGCCCCAGCATTTT
>TRBJ2-7|TRBV14|NA|TRBD2
CASSQERWGGRRLSSYEQYF
TGTGCCAGCAGCCAAGAAAGGTGGGGCGGGAGAAGGCTGTCCTCCTACGAGCAGTACTTC
>TRBJ2-1|TRBV28|few|NA
CTSSLERTGSSEQFF
TGTACCAGCAGTTTAGAAAGAACCGGCAGTAGTGAGCAGTTCTTC
>TRBJ2-7|TRBV6-2/TRBV6-3|few|NA
CASSYSSTASSYEQYF
TGTGCCAGCAGTTACTCGAGTACCGCGAGCTCCTACGAGCAGTACTTC
>TRBJ2-7|TRBV11-2|many|TRBD1
CASSHMGTGERADLRYEQYF
TGTGCCAGCAGCCACATGGGGACAGGGGAGCGGGCGGACCTGAGGTACGAGCAGTACTTC
>TRBJ2-5|TRBV19|NA|TRBD2
CASSRLAGGGETQYF
TGTGCCAGTAGTCGACTAGCGGGGGGAGGAGAGACCCAGTACTTC
>TRBJ2-7|TRBV2|many|NA
CASSGMREQYF
TGTGCCAGCAGTGGAATGAGGGAGCAGTACTTC
>TRBJ2-1|TRBV12-3/TRBV12-4|NA|NA
CASSSKLGEQFF
TGTGCCAGCAGCTCAAAATTGGGTGAGCAGTTCTTC
>TRBJ2-2|TRBV10-3|few|TRBD1
CAIRGEQGENTGELFF
TGTGCCATCCGGGGAGAACAGGGGGAAAACACCGGGGAGCTGTTTTTT
>TRBJ2-7|TRBV5-6|few|TRBD2
CASSPGLPPYEQYF
TGTGCCAGCAGCCCGGGACTACCTCCCTACGAGCAGTACTTC
>TRBJ2-1|TRBV10-3|few|TRBD2
CAITRTSGYSYNEQFF
TGTGCCATCACCCGGACTAGCGGATACTCCTACAATGAGCAGTTCTTC
>TRBJ2-2|TRBV27|NA|NA
CASGSLRELFF
TGTGCCAGCGGGTCCCTTAGGGAGCTGTTTTTT
>TRBJ2-1|TRBV7-3|few|NA
CASSSGQTSYNEQFF
TGTGCCAGCAGCTCTGGACAGACCTCCTACAATGAGCAGTTCTTC
>TRBJ1-5|TRBV2|many|NA
CASSESGGWQPQHF
TGTGCCAGCAGTGAATCGGGGGGCTGGCAGCCCCAGCATTTT
>TRBJ2-1|TRBV13|few|NA
CASSLLYYNEQFF
TGTGCCAGCAGCCTTCTTTACTACAATGAGCAGTTCTTC
>TRBJ2-7|TRBV7-6|NA|TRBD2
CASSYAGEKSGEQYF
TGTGCCAGCAGCTACGCGGGGGAGAAGTCGGGCGAGCAGTACTTC